This T cell receptor beta chain is drawn from a study of blood T cell repertoires in COVID-19. Recovered status applied to Cohort 3 donors who had two consecutive negative PCRs. It also applied to those with clearance or with symptom resolution. TCRdb's table, derived via immunoSEQ multiplex PCR, lists solely in-frame clones and lacks some. The data show 200,000 to 250,000 clones, under 90% seen once. Germline CDR1 SGHRS, CDR2 YFSETQ. V was clipped by 3 bases and J by 6 bases, with 14 bases between them. The CDR3 is 14 amino acids. The material sequenced was PBMCs or T cells enriched from blood (not recorded which). The sequence was collected from a man aged 60 to 69 who had recovered from COVID-19. The chain links TRBV5-1 to TRBJ2-3; the D gene is possibly TRBD2 (8 bases). The chain's CDR3 is CASSSGGGADTQYF. Written as DNA, the CDR3 is TGCGCCAGCAGCTCGGGAGGGGGCGCGGATACGCAGTATTTT.